This entry lists 5 T cell receptor beta chains sequenced from one sample in a study of molecular identifiers for immune sequencing clone quantification listed by TCRdb under 2018. Library prep was done by PCR. TCRdb names Illumina HiSeq 4000 as the instrument used. Using fastp trimming at Q25 and MiXCR clonotype assembly, TCRdb reanalyzed the public sequencing data and kept in-frame beta chains. Merged by CDR3 protein, the rows form single entries marked with the most common genes and DNA. This sample lists about 640,000 distinct CDR3 sequences; about 20% were detected once. Around 0.9% of the sample is held by the ten biggest clonotypes. The sequencing sample was made of naive CD8+ T cells from blood, with Jurkat cell RNA spiked in. In light of the paper, this sample's cell subset or site label describes: FACS-sorted CD8+CD4-CCR7+CD45RA+ naive T cells. The receptors were sampled from a human donor in good health. Some libraries in this study had Jurkat cell RNA spiked in.

This clonotype was counted only a few times. The chain uses TRBV27 and TRBJ2-1; 7 bases line up with TRBD2. The CDR3 sequence is 17 residues long. V dropped 1 base and J dropped 0; count of bases not matched to a gene: 6. The germline V gene encodes CDR1 MNHEY and CDR2 SMNVEV (reference sequence). In DNA form, the CDR3 reads TGTGCCAGCAGTTTATGGGGAGGGATGAGCTCCTACAATGAGCAGTTCTTC. Translation: CASSLWGGMSSYNEQFF.

The sample holds many counts of this clonotype. The V and J genes are TRBV6-4 and TRBJ1-1; maybe TRBD1 (6 bases). Trimming cost V 6 bases and J 9 bases, with 17 bases left between them. The V gene's germline CDR1 is MRHNA and CDR2 SNTAGT. The length of the CDR3 is 13 residues. The CDR3 DNA reads as TGTGCCAGCAGACAGTACAGGGTTTGTAAAGCTTTCTTT. Translation gives CASRQYRVCKAFF.

This clonotype was recorded many times. The CDR3 region is CASSYSSRERSYEQYF. The CDR3, as DNA: TGTGCCAGCAGTTACTCGTCCCGGGAGAGGTCCTACGAGCAGTACTTC. The chain is built from TRBV6-2 or TRBV6-3 and TRBJ2-7; a weak D match, TRBD2 (6 bases). Per germline, CDR1 MNHEY and CDR2 SVGEGT. The CDR3 totals 16 residues. V dropped 0 bases and J dropped 1 base, with 13 bases sitting between them.

This clonotype appeared many times. The rearrangement joins TRBV29-1 to TRBJ2-7; 10 bases map to TRBD1. From germline, CDR1 is SQVTM and CDR2 ANQGSEA. The length of the CDR3 is 14 residues. With V trimmed by 1 base and J by 1 base, 1 base remained unmatched. Written as DNA, the CDR3 is TGCAGCGTTGAAGGACAGGGGGCTTCCTACGAGCAGTACTTC. Its translation: CSVEGQGASYEQYF.

This clonotype was found a few times. The rearrangement uses TRBV7-9 and TRBJ1-2, with unresolved D. With 5 bases removed from V and 2 bases from J, the gap between germline ends came to 6 bases. Per the germline V gene, CDR1 is SEHNR and CDR2 is FQNEAQ (reference sequence). The CDR3 covers 12 residues. The CDR3 bases are TGTGCCAGCAGCGACGCAAACTATGGCTACACCTTC. It yields the protein CASSDANYGYTF. The variable domain in full, completed from reference TRBV7-9 and TRBJ1-2, reads DTGVSQNPRHKITKRGQNVTFRCDPISEHNRLYWYRQTLGQGPEFLTYFQNEAQLEKSRLLSDRFSAERPKGSFSTLEIQRTEQGDSAMYLCASSDANYGYTFGSGTRLTVV.